Here is one TCR beta chain with its context. In the study's own analysis: Amplifying reference gene primers gave estimates of nucleated cell counts. The protocol was immunoSEQ multiplex PCR, while the TCRdb copy is restricted to in-frame clones and leaves out a portion. D and trimming were read from the DNA, whereas the V and J calls and clone size are those reported in that table. In the table there are about 110,000 clones, roughly four fifths of which are singletons. This record comes from a study of blood T cell repertoires in COVID-19. On the study more broadly: Sites in the United States, Italy and Spain provided acute and convalescent COVID-19 samples. In each case, the material was cDNA or gDNA derived from T cells, B-cell-depleted T cells, or PBMCs.

Germline V gene sequence: CDR1 SNHLY, CDR2 FYNNEI. Germline trimming cut 6 bases from V and 0 bases from J; bases unmatched to any gene: 2. This CDR3 comprises 14 residues. The chain combines TRBV2 with TRBJ1-3, with TRBD1 matching 7 bases. The sequenced sample consisted of peripheral blood. This clonotype was obtained from a woman aged 55-70 years with acute or convalescent COVID-19. The CDR3 DNA reads as TGTGCCAGCAGCTGGGACAGCTCTGGAAACACCATATATTTT. Encoded protein: CASSWDSSGNTIYF.